The entry below describes one TCR beta chain. These data belong to a study of Graves' ophthalmopathy and Graves' hyperthyroidism. This CDR3 comprises 14 residues. CDR1 is GTSNPN and CDR2 is SVGIG in the germline V gene (reference sequence). V lost 1 base to trimming and J lost 6 bases, with 15 bases between them. PBMCs had their origin in fresh peripheral blood (approximately 10 ml). Amplification of the TCR beta CDR3 regions used RNA transcripts (as template). HTBI-primed first-round RT-PCR preceded second-round multiplex PCR. TCRdb itself ran the multiplex PCR reads through MiXCR, one entry per CDR3 protein. The sample carries about 620,000 distinct CDR3 sequences, around a fifth recorded once.

Sequences were obtained from peripheral blood. The chain is built from TRBV30 and TRBJ1-1, with D maybe TRBD1 (5 bases). The source is a woman aged 18-29 years with stable Graves' hyperthyroidism. Some clones in this sample may be carry-over from other donors' samples. The CDR3 sequence is CAWSGGVNSAEAFF. The CDR3, as DNA: TGTGCCTGGAGTGGGGGGGTTAATAGTGCTGAAGCTTTCTTT.